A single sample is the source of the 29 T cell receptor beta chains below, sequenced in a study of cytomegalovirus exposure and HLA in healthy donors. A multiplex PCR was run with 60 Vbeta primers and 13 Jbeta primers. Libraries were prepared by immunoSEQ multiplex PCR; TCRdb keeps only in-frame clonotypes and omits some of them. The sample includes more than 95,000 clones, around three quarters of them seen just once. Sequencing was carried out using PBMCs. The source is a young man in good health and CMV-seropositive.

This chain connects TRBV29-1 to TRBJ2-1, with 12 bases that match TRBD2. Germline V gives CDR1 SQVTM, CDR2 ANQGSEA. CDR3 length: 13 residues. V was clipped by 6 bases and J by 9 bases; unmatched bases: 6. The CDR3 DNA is TGCAGCGTCGCTAGCGGGGGGGGTGGTGAGCAGTTCTTC. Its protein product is CSVASGGGGEQFF.

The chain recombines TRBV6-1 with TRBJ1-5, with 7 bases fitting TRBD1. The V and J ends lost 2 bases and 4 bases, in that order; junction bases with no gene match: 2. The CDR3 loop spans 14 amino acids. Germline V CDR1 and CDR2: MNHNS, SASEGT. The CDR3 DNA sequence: TGTGCCAGCAGTGAAAGGGGGCTGAATCAGCCCCAGCATTTT. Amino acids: CASSERGLNQPQHF.

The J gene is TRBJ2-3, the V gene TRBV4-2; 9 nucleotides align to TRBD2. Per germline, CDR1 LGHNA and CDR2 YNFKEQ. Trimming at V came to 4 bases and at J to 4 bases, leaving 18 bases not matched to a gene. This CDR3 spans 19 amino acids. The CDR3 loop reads CASSPSPLRAGGSADTQYF. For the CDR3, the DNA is TGTGCCAGCAGCCCCTCCCCTCTCAGGGCGGGGGGGTCGGCAGATACGCAGTATTTT.

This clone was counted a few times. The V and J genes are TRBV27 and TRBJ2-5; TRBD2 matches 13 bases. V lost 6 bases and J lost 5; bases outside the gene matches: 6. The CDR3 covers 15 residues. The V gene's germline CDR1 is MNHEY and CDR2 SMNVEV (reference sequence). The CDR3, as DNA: TGTGCCAGCAGGCCGACTAGCGGGGGGTATGAGACCCAGTACTTC. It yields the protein CASRPTSGGYETQYF.

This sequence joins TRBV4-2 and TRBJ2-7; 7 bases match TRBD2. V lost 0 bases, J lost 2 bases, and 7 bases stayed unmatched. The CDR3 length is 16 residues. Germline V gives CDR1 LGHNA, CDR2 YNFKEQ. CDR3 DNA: TGTGCCAGCAGCCAAGATGGCCAGCGGGGTACCTACGAGCAGTACTTC. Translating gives CASSQDGQRGTYEQYF.

For the CDR3, the DNA is TGTGCCAGCAGTGAAGCGCGGGTCCGACGCTCTGGAAACACCATATATTTT. Amino acids: CASSEARVRRSGNTIYF. The rearrangement uses TRBV6-1 and TRBJ1-3; no definite D call. The CDR3 is 17 amino acids. Germline-derived CDR1 and CDR2 are MNHNS and SASEGT. V lost 0 bases, J lost 0 bases, and 12 bases lay in between.

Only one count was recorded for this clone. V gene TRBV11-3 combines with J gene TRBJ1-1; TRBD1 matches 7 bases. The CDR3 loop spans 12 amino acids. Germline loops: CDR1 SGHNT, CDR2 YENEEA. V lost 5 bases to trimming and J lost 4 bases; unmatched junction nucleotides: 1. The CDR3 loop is CASSRGPTEAFF. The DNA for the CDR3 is TGTGCCAGCAGCAGGGGGCCCACTGAAGCTTTCTTT. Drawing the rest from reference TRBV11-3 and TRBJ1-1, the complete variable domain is EAGVVQSPRYKIIEKKQPVAFWCNPISGHNTLYWYLQNLGQGPELLIRYENEEAVDDSQLPKDRFSAERLKGVDSTLKIQPAELGDSAVYLCASSRGPTEAFFGQGTRLTVV.

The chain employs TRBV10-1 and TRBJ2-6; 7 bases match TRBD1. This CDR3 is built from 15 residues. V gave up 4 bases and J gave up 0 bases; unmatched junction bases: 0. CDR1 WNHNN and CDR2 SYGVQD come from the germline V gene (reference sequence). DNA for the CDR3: TGCGCCAGCAGTGGACAGGGCTCTGGGGCCAACGTCCTGACTTTC. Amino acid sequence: CASSGQGSGANVLTF.

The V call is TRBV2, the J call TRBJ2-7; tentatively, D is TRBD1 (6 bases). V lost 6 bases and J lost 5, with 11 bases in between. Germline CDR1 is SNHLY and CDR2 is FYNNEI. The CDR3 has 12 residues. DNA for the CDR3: TGTGCCAGCAGGGCAGGGGCCAACGAGCAGTACTTC. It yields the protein CASRAGANEQYF.

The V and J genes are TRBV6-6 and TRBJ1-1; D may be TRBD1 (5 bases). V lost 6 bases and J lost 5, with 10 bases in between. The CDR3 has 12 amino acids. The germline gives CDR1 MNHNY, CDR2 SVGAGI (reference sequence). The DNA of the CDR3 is TGTGCCAGCAGCGACGGGGGGACTGAAGCTTTCTTT. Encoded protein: CASSDGGTEAFF.

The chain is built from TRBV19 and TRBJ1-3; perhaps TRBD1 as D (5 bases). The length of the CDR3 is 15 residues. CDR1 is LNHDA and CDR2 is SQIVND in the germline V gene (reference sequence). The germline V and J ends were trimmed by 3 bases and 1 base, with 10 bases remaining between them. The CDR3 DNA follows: TGTGCCAGTAGTATCGACAGCCGATCTGGAAACACCATATATTTT. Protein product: CASSIDSRSGNTIYF.

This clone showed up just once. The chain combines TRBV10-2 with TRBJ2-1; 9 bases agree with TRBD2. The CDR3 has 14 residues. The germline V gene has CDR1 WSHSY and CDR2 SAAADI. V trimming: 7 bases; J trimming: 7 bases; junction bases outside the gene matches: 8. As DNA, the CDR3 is TGCGCCAGCATCGGCGGGGGGGCCAAGAATGAGCAGTTCTTC. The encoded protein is CASIGGGAKNEQFF.

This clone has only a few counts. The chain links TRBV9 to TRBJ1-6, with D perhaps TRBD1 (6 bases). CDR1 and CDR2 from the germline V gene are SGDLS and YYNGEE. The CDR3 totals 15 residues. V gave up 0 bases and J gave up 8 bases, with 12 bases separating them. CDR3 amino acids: CASSVEGTRDSPLHF. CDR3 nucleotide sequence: TGTGCCAGCAGCGTAGAGGGGACACGAGATTCACCCCTCCACTTT. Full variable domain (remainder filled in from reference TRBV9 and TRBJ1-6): DSGVTQTPKHLITATGQRVTLRCSPRSGDLSVYWYQQSLDQGLQFLIQYYNGEERAKGNILERFSAQQFPDLHSELNLSSLELGDSALYFCASSVEGTRDSPLHFGNGTRLTVT.

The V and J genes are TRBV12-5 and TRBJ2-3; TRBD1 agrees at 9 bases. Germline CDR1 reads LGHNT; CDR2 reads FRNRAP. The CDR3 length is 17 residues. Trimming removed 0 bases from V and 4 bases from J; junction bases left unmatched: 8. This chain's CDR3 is CASGLVTAGTGSDTQYF. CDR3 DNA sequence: TGTGCTAGTGGTTTGGTAACGGCCGGGACAGGGTCAGATACGCAGTATTTT. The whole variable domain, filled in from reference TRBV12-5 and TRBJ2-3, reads DARVTQTPRHKVTEMGQEVTMRCQPILGHNTVFWYRQTMMQGLELLAYFRNRAPLDDSGMPKDRFSAEMPDATLATLKIQPSEPRDSAVYFCASGLVTAGTGSDTQYFGPGTRLTVL.

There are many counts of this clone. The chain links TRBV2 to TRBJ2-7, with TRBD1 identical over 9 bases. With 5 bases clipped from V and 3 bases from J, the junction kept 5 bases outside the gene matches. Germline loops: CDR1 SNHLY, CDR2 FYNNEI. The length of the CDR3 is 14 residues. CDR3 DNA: TGTGCCAGCAGTACCGGGACAGGGAACTACGAGCAGTACTTC. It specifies CASSTGTGNYEQYF.

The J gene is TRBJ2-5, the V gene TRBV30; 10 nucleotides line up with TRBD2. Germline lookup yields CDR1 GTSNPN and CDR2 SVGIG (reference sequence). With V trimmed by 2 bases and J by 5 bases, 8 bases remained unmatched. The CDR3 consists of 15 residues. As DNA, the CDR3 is TGTGCCTGGAGTACAGGAGCGGGGGGGGAGGAGACCCAGTACTTC. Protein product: CAWSTGAGGEETQYF.

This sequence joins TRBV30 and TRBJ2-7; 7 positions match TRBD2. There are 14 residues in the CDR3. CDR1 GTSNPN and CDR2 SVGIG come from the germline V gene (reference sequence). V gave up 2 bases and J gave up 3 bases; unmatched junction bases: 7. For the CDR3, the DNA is TGTGCCTGGAGTAGCGGGACGGGCGTCTACGAGCAGTACTTC. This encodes CAWSSGTGVYEQYF.

For the CDR3, the DNA is TGTGCCAGTTGCTCGGTCCACACTGAAGCTTTCTTT. Amino acids: CASCSVHTEAFF. J is TRBJ1-1 and V is TRBV6-6; D uncertain. The CDR3 is made up of 12 amino acids. Germline V gene sequence: CDR1 MNHNY, CDR2 SVGAGI (reference sequence). The germline V and J ends were trimmed by 9 bases and 3 bases, with 11 bases remaining between them.

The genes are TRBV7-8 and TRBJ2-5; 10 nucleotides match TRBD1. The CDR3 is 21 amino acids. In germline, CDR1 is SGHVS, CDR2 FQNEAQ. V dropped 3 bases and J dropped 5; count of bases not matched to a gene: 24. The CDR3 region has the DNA TGTGCCAGCAGCTTCGGGACAGGGGTGACTCTTGGGAATTATCTGAGGGAGACCCAGTACTTC. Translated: CASSFGTGVTLGNYLRETQYF.

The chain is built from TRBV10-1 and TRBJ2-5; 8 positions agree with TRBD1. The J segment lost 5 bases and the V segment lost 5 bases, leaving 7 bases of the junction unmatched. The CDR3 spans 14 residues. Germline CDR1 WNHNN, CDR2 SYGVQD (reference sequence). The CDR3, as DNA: TGCGCCAGCAGTAGGACAGGGCAAGGGGAGACCCAGTACTTC. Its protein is CASSRTGQGETQYF.

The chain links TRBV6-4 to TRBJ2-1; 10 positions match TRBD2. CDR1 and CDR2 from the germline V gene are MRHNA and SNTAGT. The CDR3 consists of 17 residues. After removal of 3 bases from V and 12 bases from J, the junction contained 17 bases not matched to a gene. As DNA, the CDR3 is TGTGCCAGCAGTGAAACGGCGGTTAGCGGGGGGAGACAAGGGCAGTTCTTC. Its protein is CASSETAVSGGRQGQFF.

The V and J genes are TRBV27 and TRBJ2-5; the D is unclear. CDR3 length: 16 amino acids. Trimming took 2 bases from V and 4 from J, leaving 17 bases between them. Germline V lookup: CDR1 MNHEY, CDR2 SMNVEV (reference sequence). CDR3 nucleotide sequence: TGTGCCAGCAGTTTACGCGGCAGCTACCCAAGAGAGACCCAGTACTTC. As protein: CASSLRGSYPRETQYF.

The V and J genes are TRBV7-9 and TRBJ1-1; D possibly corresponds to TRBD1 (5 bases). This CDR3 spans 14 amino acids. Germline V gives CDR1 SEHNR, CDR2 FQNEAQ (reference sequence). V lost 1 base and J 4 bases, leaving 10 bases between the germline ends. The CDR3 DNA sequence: TGTGCCAGCAGCTTAGGGGGGGTCCGCACTGAAGCTTTCTTT. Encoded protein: CASSLGGVRTEAFF.

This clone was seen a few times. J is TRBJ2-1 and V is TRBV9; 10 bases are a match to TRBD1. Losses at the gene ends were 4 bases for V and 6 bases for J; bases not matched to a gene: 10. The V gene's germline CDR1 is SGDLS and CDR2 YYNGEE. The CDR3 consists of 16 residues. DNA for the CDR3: TGTGCCAGCAGCACACGACAGGGGGCTCACGGCAATGAGCAGTTCTTC. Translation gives CASSTRQGAHGNEQFF.

This chain's CDR3 is CASREDRDTEAFF. The CDR3 DNA is TGCGCCAGCAGGGAGGACAGGGACACTGAAGCTTTCTTT. J is TRBJ1-1 and V is TRBV10-1; the match to TRBD1 covers 8 bases. This CDR3 is 13 amino acids long. J lost 3 bases, V lost 6 bases, and 3 bases had no gene match. Germline V gives CDR1 WNHNN, CDR2 SYGVQD (reference sequence).

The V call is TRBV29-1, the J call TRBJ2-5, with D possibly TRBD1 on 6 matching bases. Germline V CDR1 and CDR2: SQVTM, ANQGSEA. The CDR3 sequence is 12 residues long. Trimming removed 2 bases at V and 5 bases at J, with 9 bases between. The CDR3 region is CSVETGMETQYF. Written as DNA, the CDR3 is TGCAGCGTTGAAACAGGGATGGAGACCCAGTACTTC.

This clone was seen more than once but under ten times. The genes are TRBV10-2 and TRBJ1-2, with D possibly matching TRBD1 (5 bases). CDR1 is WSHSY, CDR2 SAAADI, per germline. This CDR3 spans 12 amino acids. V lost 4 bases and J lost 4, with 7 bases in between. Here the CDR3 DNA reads TGCGCCAGCAGTGGGGGCCTCTATGGCTACACCTTC. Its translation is CASSGGLYGYTF.

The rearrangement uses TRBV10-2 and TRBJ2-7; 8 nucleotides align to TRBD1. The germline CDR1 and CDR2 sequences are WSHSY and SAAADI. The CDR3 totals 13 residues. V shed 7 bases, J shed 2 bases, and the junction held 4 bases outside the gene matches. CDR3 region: CASTTDRAYEQYF. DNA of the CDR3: TGCGCCAGCACCACGGACAGGGCCTACGAGCAGTACTTC.

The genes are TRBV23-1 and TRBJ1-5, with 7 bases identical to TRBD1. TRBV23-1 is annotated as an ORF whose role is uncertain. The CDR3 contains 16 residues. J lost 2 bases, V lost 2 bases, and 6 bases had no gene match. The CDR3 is CASSQKQTGGNQPQHF. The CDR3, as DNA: TGCGCCAGCAGTCAAAAGCAAACAGGGGGCAATCAGCCCCAGCATTTT.